This T cell receptor (beta chain) was observed in a study of cytomegalovirus exposure and HLA in healthy donors. Study background: According to later analysis, the same platform produced the 120 validation and several hundred first-cohort repertoires. Study-wide results and caveats: Through in vitro validation, three CMV-associated chains were shown to be specific for CMV antigens. There were 150 to 200 TCR beta chains listed as cytomegalovirus-associated.

Points on this clone: The target antigen is unknown.

The repertoire was sequenced with immunoSEQ multiplex PCR; TCRdb's copy has only in-frame clones and lacks some. This sample has 55,000 to 80,000 clones, with around 93% found just once. The V end lost 2 bases, the J end lost 11 bases, and 18 bases lay between the germline ends. The CDR3 consists of 14 residues. Germline values: CDR1 KGHSH, CDR2 LQKENI. The donors were members of the validation cohort comprising over a hundred subjects, separate from the roughly 730-subject first cohort. The clonotype comes from a woman between 18 and 29 years old in good health and CMV-seropositive. The rearrangement links TRBV18 to TRBJ1-1; TRBD1 might be the D (6 bases). What was sequenced was PBMCs. CDR3 coding DNA: TGTGCCAGCTCACCAGGGGACATTTCTAAAGGGGCTTTCTTT. Translation gives CASSPGDISKGAFF.